This T cell receptor (beta chain) was identified in a study of T cell clonality in common variable immunodeficiency. Study-level findings and limits: Fewer deletions and N-nucleotide insertions were reportedly seen in common variable immunodeficiency TCR beta sequences. Compared with healthy controls, CVID subjects showed increased TCRbeta clonality, mostly in about a third. Shared TCRbeta clones were fewer between CVID subjects than controls.

Germline CDR1 and CDR2: GTSNPN and SVGIG (reference sequence). The CDR3 loop spans 13 amino acids. A few counts support this clone. Its antigen is unidentified. The CDR3 end is not reached by the read, which stops 3 residues before it; the germline J gene fills it in. Donors gave roughly 5 to 9 ml heparinized peripheral whole blood. Sequencing used immunoSEQ multiplex PCR; TCRdb keeps in-frame clones, though not all of them. This repertoire holds over 50,000 clones, and none appear only once. The chain joins TRBV30 to TRBJ2-3, with D perhaps TRBD1 (5 bases). This TCR was sampled from a person aged 18-70 years in good health. Sequencing used peripheral blood mononuclear cells. The CDR3 sequence: CAWNTGPDQPQYF. The DNA read from the CDR3 is TGTGCCTGGAATACAGGTCCCGATCAGCCG.